These T cell receptor beta chains were read from a single sample in a study of CD8+CD57+ T cells in acquired aplastic anemia. TCRdb reanalysed the reads using MiXCR and keeps one entry per CDR3 protein. The sample has 90,000 to 150,000 distinct CDR3 sequences, 55% to 60% seen once. Sequencing used sorted CD4+, CD8+, or CD8+CD57+ T cells (not recorded which) from PBMCs. Receptor source: a human donor with aplastic anemia. Each CDR3 is given without its conserved first and last residue. Not every row has a clone size; where given, it reads once, few, many or a size class.

v_call | clone_size | cdr3_aa
TRBV27 | . | ASSLGSGGYT
TRBV9 | . | ASSADLSSYNEQF
TRBV20-1 | . | SVGPQAAYEQY
TRBV7-6 | once | ASSFLLAGRSINEQF
TRBV9 | . | ASSIGTSGTQEAQY
TRBV11-2 | . | ASKKEANNEQF
TRBV7-8 | many | ASSLGLAGVSDTQY
TRBV15 | . | ATSRGTGIYEQY
TRBV25-1 | . | ASSEYTDLYGYT
TRBV20-1 | . | SARRTGGGEQY
TRBV24-1 | once | ATSPWGVWGYT
TRBV29-1 | . | SVMWLARPYEQY
TRBV24-1 | . | ATSDPLANEQF
TRBV9 | . | ASSVGGAGGEQY
TRBV24-1 | . | ATSDLDIPYGYT
TRBV29-1 | few | SVTGGDYGYT
TRBV24-1 | . | ATSDLLHFYT
TRBV20-1 | . | SASGDSYEQY
TRBV20-1 | few | SARDGRSYEQY
TRBV20-1 | . | SASEGASGSPLH
TRBV25-1 | . | ASRPEGPEAF
TRBV9 | many | ASSILTGLADTQY
TRBV7-6 | once | ASSSRGMSTDTQY
TRBV5-1 | . | ASSLAPKGAGETQY
TRBV19 | many | ASSMVPAYYEQY
TRBV12-3/TRBV12-4 | . | ASRTMRNEKLF
TRBV10-2 | few | ASRQTNTEAF
TRBV10-3 | . | AISVQAGGPPDTQY
TRBV10-3 | . | AISETQGKDTEAF
TRBV10-2 | . | ASSEGDRVVQY
TRBV4-2 | . | ASSQDRAADGAT
TRBV20-1 | . | SASGGSGRASNEQF
TRBV29-1 | . | SVRTGGFYGQY
TRBV19 | . | ASIGTGYYGYT
TRBV7-9 | many | ASQRGAFEQY
TRBV5-6 | . | ASSFLAGGTQETQY